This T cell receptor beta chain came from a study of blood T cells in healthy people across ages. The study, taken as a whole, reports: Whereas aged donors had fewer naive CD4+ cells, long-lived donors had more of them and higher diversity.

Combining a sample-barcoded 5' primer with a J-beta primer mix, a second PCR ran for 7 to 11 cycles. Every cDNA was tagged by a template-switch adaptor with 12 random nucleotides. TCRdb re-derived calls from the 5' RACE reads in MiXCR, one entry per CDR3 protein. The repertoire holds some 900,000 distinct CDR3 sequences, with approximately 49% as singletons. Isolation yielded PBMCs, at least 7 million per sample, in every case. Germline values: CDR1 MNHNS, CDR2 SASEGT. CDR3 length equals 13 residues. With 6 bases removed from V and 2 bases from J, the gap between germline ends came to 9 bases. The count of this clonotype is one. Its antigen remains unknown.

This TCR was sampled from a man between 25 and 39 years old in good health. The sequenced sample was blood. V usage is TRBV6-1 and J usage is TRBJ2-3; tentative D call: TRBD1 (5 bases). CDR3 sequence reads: CASRQENTDTQYF. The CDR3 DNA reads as TGTGCCAGCAGACAGGAAAACACAGATACGCAGTATTTT.